This TCR beta chain comes out of a study of OX40 agonist ivuxolimab in advanced cancers. Assay used: immunoSEQ multiplex PCR; TCRdb lists only in-frame clones, some missing. Of tens of thousands of clones listed, more than 75% are singletons. The material sequenced was CD4+ or CD8+ T cells sorted from blood, taken in a trial of the OX40 agonist ivuxolimab. This TCR derives from an adult with an advanced solid tumor such as melanoma, head and neck, liver or kidney cancer.

CDR3 bases: TGTGCCAGCAGCTCCCGGGGTGGGGGCGGCGGAAACACCATATATTTT. Translated: CASSSRGGGGGNTIYF. The gene calls are TRBV2 and TRBJ1-3, with a tentative D call TRBD1 (6 bases). The CDR3 consists of 16 residues. CDR1 and CDR2 from the germline V gene are SNHLY and FYNNEI. V lost 6 bases and J 4 bases, leaving 19 bases between the germline ends.